This TCR beta chain was identified during a study of blood T cell repertoires in COVID-19. Study-level information: Some COVID-19 samples were acute and others convalescent; all came from the United States, Italy and Spain. The analysed material was cDNA or gDNA that came from T cells, B-cell-depleted T cells, or PBMCs.

The CDR3 contains 15 residues. Trimming removed 0 bases at V and 3 bases at J, with 9 bases between. Germline V gene sequence: CDR1 LGHNT, CDR2 FRNRAP. How the authors handled the data: Reference gene primers were amplified, and this amplification served to estimate nucleated cell counts. TCRdb keeps only in-frame clones here, not all; method: immunoSEQ multiplex PCR. The V and J calls and clone size come from that table; D and trimming were worked out from the DNA. Of roughly 190,000 clones in the sample, about 86% were seen once. V is TRBV12-5 and J is TRBJ2-1; D not certain. The sample comprised peripheral blood. This TCR derives from a man aged 30 to 45 with active or convalescent COVID-19. The DNA for the CDR3 is TGTGCTAGTGGTTTGGTACCCGCCAGCTACAATGAGCAGTTCTTC. Translation gives CASGLVPASYNEQFF.